The clone carrying this T cell receptor beta chain came up a few times. The assay was immunoSEQ multiplex PCR, and TCRdb's table has in-frame clones only and misses some. The table lists approximately 200,000 clones, about nine tenths of them singletons, with roughly 7.1% in the top ten. J was trimmed by 8 bases and V by 5 bases; bases with no gene match: 7. The CDR3 is made up of 15 amino acids. From germline, CDR1 is SGHNT and CDR2 YENEEA. This sample is drawn from a study of blood T cell repertoires in COVID-19. The genes are TRBV11-3 and TRBJ2-1; 12 positions agree with TRBD2. The TCR originated in a man aged 25-45 years in a cohort exposed to, infected with or recovered from COVID-19 (not recorded which). Sequenced input: PBMCs or T cells enriched from blood (not recorded which). This chain's CDR3 is CASSPGLAGRDEQFF. In DNA, the CDR3 is TGTGCCAGCAGCCCCGGACTAGCGGGACGGGATGAGCAGTTCTTC.